These 12 T cell receptor beta chains originate from one sample sequenced in a study of PD-1 blockade in classical Hodgkin lymphoma. Profiling relied on immunoSEQ multiplex PCR, and the TCRdb table lists in-frame clones only, not all of them. The table has 40,000 to 45,000 clones, about 71% seen once; the top ten hold roughly 3%. Every one of the patients relapsed after autologous stem cell transplantation (brentuximab vedotin exposure was variable). The sequencing here drew on peripheral blood mononuclear cells (PBMCs), taken at baseline. The receptors shown here come from a human donor with classical Hodgkin lymphoma.

The rearrangement links TRBV7-8 to TRBJ1-2, with D tentatively TRBD1 (5 bases). V shed 5 bases and J shed 4 bases, with 14 bases lying between them. The germline V gene has CDR1 SGHVS and CDR2 FQNEAQ. The CDR3 covers 14 residues. The CDR3 region has the DNA TGTGCCAGCAGCCCTGGGGCCGGGACCTATGGCTACACCTTC. This gives the protein CASSPGAGTYGYTF.

The rearrangement links TRBV18 to TRBJ2-7; no clear D gene. The CDR3 contains 14 residues. The V gene lost 3 bases and the J gene lost 2 bases, with 11 bases spanning the gap. Germline V lookup: CDR1 KGHSH, CDR2 LQKENI. CDR3 DNA sequence: TGTGCCAGCTCACCCCCCACCTCTCCCTACGAGCAGTACTTC. Residues: CASSPPTSPYEQYF.

The rearrangement joins TRBV15 to TRBJ2-7; no firm D call. This CDR3 contains 12 residues. V was clipped by 0 bases and J by 5 bases, with 5 bases between them. Per the germline V gene, CDR1 is LNHNV and CDR2 is YYDKDF (reference sequence). CDR3 region: CATSREENEQYF. CDR3 bases: TGTGCCACCAGCAGAGAGGAAAACGAGCAGTACTTC.

The chain joins TRBV30 to TRBJ2-7, with TRBD1 matching 7 bases. This CDR3 spans 12 amino acids. Trimming removed 2 bases from V and 6 bases from J; junction bases left unmatched: 4. CDR1 and CDR2 from the germline V gene are GTSNPN and SVGIG (reference sequence). CDR3 nucleotide sequence: TGTGCCTGGAGTAAAGGGGGCGGCGAGCAGTACTTC. Translation: CAWSKGGGEQYF.

This clone was seen a few times. CDR3 amino acids: CASSSQASGEKLFF. DNA for the CDR3: TGTGCCAGCAGTTCACAGGCCTCGGGAGAAAAACTGTTTTTT. The chain combines TRBV6-6 with TRBJ1-4; D is possibly TRBD1 (5 bases). The ends were cut back, 4 bases at V and 8 bases at J, with 14 bases in the middle. Germline values: CDR1 MNHNY, CDR2 SVGAGI (reference sequence). CDR3 length: 14 amino acids.

The gene calls are TRBV6-1 and TRBJ1-2; possibly TRBD1 for D (5 bases). Germline CDR1 and CDR2: MNHNS and SASEGT. The length of the CDR3 is 12 residues. V lost 8 bases and J 3 bases, leaving 10 bases between the germline ends. CDR3 nucleotide sequence: TGTGCCAGCGCCGGGACGGACTATGGCTACACCTTC. Translation gives CASAGTDYGYTF.

This chain connects TRBV13 to TRBJ2-1, with 11 positions matching TRBD1. The V gene end was trimmed by 5 bases and the J gene end by 9 bases; junction bases not matched to a gene: 9. Looked up from germline, CDR1 is PRHDT and CDR2 is FYEKMQ (reference sequence). There are 15 residues in the CDR3. CDR3 sequence (DNA): TGTGCCAGCAGCCGGGGGACAGGGGGACCGGGTGAGCAGTTCTTC. Residues: CASSRGTGGPGEQFF.

This chain links TRBV25-1 with TRBJ2-5; unclear D gene. The CDR3 length is 13 residues. CDR1 and CDR2 (germline): MGHDK, SYGVNS. Trimming removed 8 bases from V and 5 bases from J, with 15 bases in between. CDR3: CASEKSGWETQYF. As DNA, the CDR3 is TGTGCCAGCGAAAAATCCGGATGGGAGACCCAGTACTTC.

This chain joins TRBV7-6 and TRBJ2-1; TRBD1 matches at 8 bases. Trimming removed 8 bases from V and 5 bases from J; junction bases left unmatched: 8. The germline CDR1 and CDR2 sequences are SGHVS and FNYEAQ. The CDR3 consists of 14 residues. The DNA for the CDR3 is TGTGCCAGCGGTGCCGGGACAGGAAACAATGAGCAGTTCTTC. Its protein is CASGAGTGNNEQFF.

The chain employs TRBV4-3 and TRBJ1-2, with D uncertain. This CDR3 spans 15 amino acids. CDR1 and CDR2 from the germline V gene are LGHNA and YSLEER. Deletions cut 0 bases from V and 10 bases from J, with 18 bases between. For the CDR3, the DNA is TGCGCCAGCAGCCAAGATTTCCGTCTTTCCACCTTCTACACCTTC. As protein: CASSQDFRLSTFYTF.

V gene TRBV9 combines with J gene TRBJ2-1; the D gene is possibly TRBD2 (6 bases). The CDR3 runs to 16 residues. The V gene's germline CDR1 is SGDLS and CDR2 YYNGEE. V gave up 1 base and J gave up 7 bases, with 18 bases separating them. The CDR3: CASSVTSSSAENEQFF. CDR3 in DNA: TGTGCCAGCAGCGTAACGTCGTCTAGCGCAGAAAATGAGCAGTTCTTC.

The chain couples TRBV7-8 to TRBJ2-7; the D call may be TRBD1 or TRBD2 (6 bases each). V was clipped by 5 bases and J by 3 bases, with 17 bases between them. There are 15 residues in the CDR3. From germline, CDR1 is SGHVS and CDR2 FQNEAQ. CDR3 amino acids: CASSPRGGQHYEQYF. As DNA, the CDR3 is TGTGCCAGCAGCCCCCGAGGGGGGCAACACTACGAGCAGTACTTC.